This T cell receptor (beta chain) was recorded in a study of T-cell memory formation after mild COVID-19. A remark on this clonotype: Its antigen remains unidentified.

Constant-segment primers were used for 5'RACE, and the resulting TCR alpha and TCR beta cDNA libraries carried sample barcodes and UMIs. TCRdb redid the calling of the 5' RACE reads with MiXCR, one entry per CDR3 protein. Of about 49,000 distinct CDR3 sequences in the sample, 27% were seen once. V was shortened by 5 bases and J by 7 bases, with 12 bases between the two germline ends. The CDR3 has 13 residues. The study, taken as a whole, reports: Pre-infection memory harbored some responding clones, suggesting cross-reactive memory joined. Of the contracting clones, CD4+ ones lay mainly in CM and EM, and CD8+ ones in EMRA.

V gene TRBV12-3 or TRBV12-4 combines with J gene TRBJ2-1; D possibly corresponds to TRBD1 (6 bases). The sequencing input was PBMCs or a T cell subset sorted from them (not recorded which). This receptor was identified in a man aged 18 to 29 who had mild COVID-19 (a few samples of this study predate the infection). Cell type and time point are not known. The DNA for the CDR3 is TGTGCCAGCAGTCCCTCAGGGGAGAATGAGCAGTTCTTC. Translating gives CASSPSGENEQFF.